The T cell receptor beta chain under discussion was sequenced for a study of blood T cell repertoires in COVID-19 (dated by TCRdb to the early 2020s). Describing the broader study: Samples covering the acute and convalescent phases of COVID-19 were provided by collaborators in the United States, Italy and Spain. Nearly every sample came with metadata listing a de-identified subject ID, COVID-19 status, age in years and sex. The dataset comprised deeply sampled blood TCRbeta repertoires from subjects exposed to, actively infected with, or recovered from COVID-19. The samples were drawn from the first 160 participants of the ongoing ImmuneRACE study and from 950 to 1,500 subjects provided by 6 global collaborators. The material from the prospective study consisted of cDNA or gDNA derived from T cells, B-cell-depleted T cells, or PBMCs. Where HLA class I and class II types were available, the types were taken from metadata supplied by the sample provider, not from assay-based typing. The repertoires were released in a freely available public database meant as a resource for research on the immune response to SARS-CoV-2.

CDR1 and CDR2, per the germline V gene, are SNHLY and FYNNEI. V drops 6 bases and J drops 2 bases, leaving 14 bases in between. The CDR3 contains 15 residues, cysteine and phenylalanine counted. The entry retains the CDR3 DNA only, 45 bases that are in frame from base 1. As for this clone: The clone's antigen remains unknown. The record has no base qualities; no much larger clone is one base away.

On the study overall, not on this receptor specifically: The quantity of clinical and demographic metadata differed by source and by participant and was supplied without curation.

Samples from volunteer blood donors who had recovered from COVID-19 were contributed by a second Seattle source. Each collaborating institution followed its own protocols to collect whole blood in K2EDTA tubes. Collaborator samples were shipped for TCRbeta analysis as frozen whole blood, isolated PBMCs, or DNA extracted from either sample type. The immunoSEQ Assay, a bias-controlled multiplex PCR, was used to amplify TCRbeta CDR3 regions from genomic DNA. Per the original workflow: The number of nucleated cells in each sample was estimated by amplification of reference gene primers within the assay. To quantify the absolute abundance of each unique TCRbeta CDR3 rearrangement, sequence reads were collapsed and filtered. Productive Simpson clonality was computed per sample as the square root of Simpson's diversity index over productive rearrangements. TCRdb took this table from immuneACCESS and kept in-frame rearrangements with V and J called. Such tables lack part of the clones; where checked against another copy, unresolved V genes explain under half of the gap, and the rest is unexplained. The V and J calls and clone size are taken from that table; D and trimming were inferred from the DNA. The sample records about 190,000 clones, 85% to 90% of which are singletons. The ten biggest clones cover around 1% of the sample.

The sequenced sample was peripheral blood. The rearrangement joined TRBV2 to TRBJ1-5; the best D guess is TRBD1, with 5 bases matching. This TCR was sampled from a woman aged 18-29 years who had recovered from COVID-19. The CDR3 is CASRPGGIGNQPQHF. DNA sequence: TGTGCCAGCAGACCCGGGGGGATAGGCAATCAGCCCCAGCATTTT. The full variable domain, completed from the reference TRBV2 and TRBJ1-5 proteins outside the CDR3, reads EPEVTQTPSHQVTQMGQEVILRCVPISNHLYFYWYRQILGQKVEFLVSFYNNEISEKSEIFDDQFSVERPDGSNFTLKIRSTKLEDSAMYFCASRPGGIGNQPQHFGDGTRLSIL.